The 15 T cell receptor beta chains in this list originate from one sample, sequenced in a study of T cell responses to AZD1222 COVID-19 vaccine. Profiling relied on immunoSEQ multiplex PCR, and the TCRdb table lists in-frame clones only, not all of them. The sample contains under 150,000 clones, approximately 92% of which appear only once. This material consisted of peripheral blood, taken 28 days after the second AZD1222 dose. These receptors all come from an adult who received the AZD1222 COVID-19 vaccine.

V gene TRBV27 combines with J gene TRBJ2-7, with 9 bases lining up with TRBD2. Germline V CDR1 and CDR2: MNHEY, SMNVEV (reference sequence). The CDR3 runs to 15 residues. Trimming took 8 bases from V and 2 from J; bases not matched to a gene: 10. DNA for the CDR3: TGTGCCAGCCAGGGGTCTAGCGGGAAGACCTACGAGCAGTACTTC. Translated, it gives CASQGSSGKTYEQYF.

The chain carries TRBV15 and TRBJ1-2; maybe TRBD1 (6 bases). This CDR3 is 16 amino acids long. CDR1 is LNHNV, CDR2 YYDKDF, per germline (reference sequence). V was clipped by 3 bases and J by 6 bases, with 20 bases between them. CDR3: CATSSPDRNGFDGYTF. CDR3 nucleotides: TGTGCCACCAGCAGCCCTGACAGGAATGGCTTTGATGGCTACACCTTC.

The count of this clone is one. The chain couples TRBV4-3 to TRBJ2-7, with unresolved D. The V gene's germline CDR1 is LGHNA and CDR2 YSLEER. Trimming removed 1 base from V and 5 bases from J, with 15 bases in between. This CDR3 has 15 residues. This CDR3 reads CASSQGTLGTDEQYF. DNA of the CDR3: TGCGCCAGCAGCCAAGGGACCCTCGGAACGGACGAGCAGTACTTC.

The chain combines TRBV6-1 with TRBJ1-2; 7 nucleotides match TRBD1. Germline V gene data show CDR1 as MNHNS and CDR2 as SASEGT. Trimming took 0 bases from V and 3 from J; bases not matched to a gene: 4. The CDR3 is made up of 15 amino acids. This CDR3 reads CASSEAVGGYYGYTF. In DNA form, the CDR3 reads TGTGCCAGCAGTGAAGCGGTAGGGGGCTACTATGGCTACACCTTC.

The chain has TRBV19 and TRBJ1-5; 7 nucleotides align to TRBD1. The CDR3 spans 15 residues. Per the germline V gene, CDR1 is LNHDA and CDR2 is SQIVND (reference sequence). The V and J ends lost 5 bases and 1 base, in that order; junction bases with no gene match: 5. The CDR3 sequence: CASSQTGLSNQPQHF. The CDR3 region has the DNA TGTGCCAGTAGTCAGACAGGGCTAAGCAATCAGCCCCAGCATTTT.

V and J are TRBV19 and TRBJ2-1, with D perhaps matching TRBD2 (6 bases). Germline values: CDR1 LNHDA, CDR2 SQIVND (reference sequence). The CDR3 is 12 amino acids. The V gene lost 8 bases and the J gene lost 3 bases, with 8 bases spanning the gap. The CDR3 protein is CASSGVYNEQFF. The CDR3 DNA sequence: TGTGCCAGTTCGGGGGTCTACAATGAGCAGTTCTTC.

The rearrangement links TRBV27 to TRBJ2-5; no clear D gene. The germline CDR1 and CDR2 sequences are MNHEY and SMNVEV (reference sequence). The ends were cut back, 7 bases at V and 2 bases at J, with 14 bases in the middle. This CDR3 has 14 residues. CDR3 DNA: TGTGCCAGCAAGGCGGACCCACTACAAGAGACCCAGTACTTC. Its protein is CASKADPLQETQYF.

V and J are TRBV10-2 and TRBJ2-7; a weak D match, TRBD1 (6 bases). V was shortened by 10 bases and J by 0 bases, with 13 bases between the two germline ends. CDR3 size: 13 residues. Germline CDR1 is WSHSY and CDR2 is SAAADI. CDR3 coding DNA: TGCGCCACAACGGACAGAAGCTCCTACGAGCAGTACTTC. It is translated as CATTDRSSYEQYF.

The J gene is TRBJ2-1, the V gene TRBV28; 9 positions agree with TRBD2. V gave up 7 bases and J gave up 3 bases; unmatched junction bases: 10. The CDR3 is 16 amino acids. From germline, CDR1 is MDHEN and CDR2 SYDVKM. This chain's CDR3 is CASIQHSGSDYNEQFF. DNA of the CDR3: TGTGCCAGCATTCAGCATAGCGGGAGCGACTACAATGAGCAGTTCTTC.

The rearrangement uses TRBV19 and TRBJ2-1; no firm D call. The CDR3 contains 12 residues. Trimming pared 5 bases from V and 10 bases from J, leaving 12 bases between. The germline gives CDR1 LNHDA, CDR2 SQIVND (reference sequence). CDR3 in amino acids: CASSPRSLEQFF. CDR3 sequence (DNA): TGTGCCAGTAGTCCCCGCTCCCTGGAGCAGTTCTTC.

V usage is TRBV19 and J usage is TRBJ1-4; the match to TRBD1 covers 7 bases. V lost 5 bases and J lost 0; bases outside the gene matches: 6. The CDR3 is made up of 16 amino acids. Germline CDR1 reads LNHDA; CDR2 reads SQIVND (reference sequence). The CDR3 sequence is CASSYRGAATNEKLFF. CDR3 in DNA: TGTGCCAGTAGTTACAGGGGAGCTGCAACTAATGAAAAACTGTTTTTT.

Here the CDR3 reads CARGVSTSGYNEQFF. CDR3 nucleotide sequence: TGTGCCAGGGGGGTGAGCACTAGCGGTTACAATGAGCAGTTCTTC. The chain recombines TRBV3-1 (or the pseudogene TRBV3-2) with TRBJ2-1; 8 positions agree with TRBD2. Losses at the gene ends were 9 bases for V and 4 bases for J; bases not matched to a gene: 11. Germline values: CDR1 LGHDT, CDR2 YNNKEL (reference sequence). The CDR3 spans 15 residues.

The chain carries TRBV6-5 and TRBJ1-2; 7 bases are a match to TRBD1. CDR3 length equals 16 residues. Germline values: CDR1 MNHEY, CDR2 SVGAGI. Trimming cost V 4 bases and J 4 bases; bases outside gene matches: 12. Here the CDR3 reads CASSFSPTGKVYGYTF. CDR3 DNA sequence: TGTGCCAGCAGTTTTAGTCCGACAGGGAAGGTCTATGGCTACACCTTC.

This clone was seen only once. The CDR3 sequence: CASSTRAETQYF. The CDR3 DNA reads TGTGCCAGCAGCACTAGGGCCGAGACCCAGTACTTC. This chain joins TRBV7-9 and TRBJ2-5; tentative D call: TRBD2 (5 bases). This CDR3 is 12 amino acids long. From germline, CDR1 is SEHNR and CDR2 FQNEAQ (reference sequence). Trimming removed 5 bases from V and 5 bases from J, with 9 bases in between.

This clone was picked up one time. V usage is TRBV7-9 and J usage is TRBJ2-7; D is perhaps TRBD1 (7 bases). CDR1 and CDR2 (germline): SEHNR, FQNEAQ (reference sequence). This CDR3 region has 14 residues. Between the trimmed V and J ends, which lost 4 bases and 3 bases, there was a span of 13 bases. CDR3 sequence (DNA): TGTGCCAGCAGCTGGCAGGGGGGAGGCTACGAGCAGTACTTC. The encoded protein is CASSWQGGGYEQYF.